This TCR beta chain was obtained from a study of cytomegalovirus exposure and HLA in healthy donors. The study ran its PCR with 60 Vbeta and 13 Jbeta primers. Assay: immunoSEQ multiplex PCR; the TCRdb copy retains only in-frame clones and omits some. Of fewer than 200,000 clones listed, roughly nine tenths were seen once; the top ten hold 1% to 1.4%. The CDR3 sequence is 16 residues long. The V and J ends lost 6 bases and 2 bases respectively, with 19 bases between them. From germline, CDR1 is MDHEN and CDR2 SYDVKM. The sequencing sample was made of PBMCs. This TCR was recovered from a boy aged 2-9 years in good health and CMV-seronegative. The chain has TRBV28 and TRBJ1-2, with D perhaps TRBD1 (6 bases). The CDR3 DNA sequence: TGTGCCAGCAGCCCCCCCGACAGGCCCTTGAACTATGGCTACACCTTC. Protein: CASSPPDRPLNYGYTF.